This TCR beta chain was sequenced in a study of blood T cell repertoires in COVID-19. Study-level background: Sample material is recorded as cDNA or gDNA derived from T cells, B-cell-depleted T cells, or PBMCs.

Ages ranged from about 18 to 100 years, with residence in under 25 US areas. Cohort 3 donors were reported recovered after two negative PCRs, clearance, or symptom resolution. Trimming stripped 6 bases from V and 1 base from J, with 9 bases between. CDR3 size: 13 residues. Germline assignment: CDR1 SGHTA and CDR2 FQGTGA. Authors' processing steps: Quantification of nucleated cells was approximated via reference gene primer amplification. Some clones are missing from TCRdb's copy, which holds only in-frame ones; the method was immunoSEQ multiplex PCR. V, J and clone size reflect that table, while D and trimming were determined from the DNA. This sample has some 300,000 clones, with roughly 88% found just once. As concerns this clone: The sample contains more than one DNA sequence encoding this CDR3.

The clonotype was recovered from a woman younger than 45 who had recovered from COVID-19. Material: PBMCs or T cells enriched from blood (not recorded which). The chain recombines TRBV7-3 with TRBJ1-1; tentative D call: TRBD1 (6 bases). The CDR3 region is CASSLDRNTEAFF. The DNA for the CDR3 is TGTGCCAGCAGTTTGGACAGGAACACTGAAGCTTTCTTT.